A single sample is the source of the 20 T cell receptor beta chains below, sequenced in a study of blood T cells in healthy people across ages (dated by TCRdb to the mid-2010s). Library construction relied on 5' RACE. The instrument was an Illumina HiSeq 2500. A second PCR of about 7 to 12 cycles was performed with a sample-barcoded 5' primer and a J-beta primer mix. TCRdb trimmed public reads at Q25 via fastp, called clones via MiXCR and kept in-frame beta chains. Under each unique CDR3 protein, matching rows form one entry showing the most common genes and DNA. Across this sample there are about 770,000 distinct CDR3 sequences, with around two fifths seen only once. The top ten clonotypes cover roughly a fifth of the sample. Sequencing was performed on blood. These receptors all stem from a man aged 55 to 70 in good health.

V and J are TRBV4-3 and TRBJ2-4; D gene ambiguous. The closer fit of TRBJ2-7 to the DNA end suggests the J call may be wrong. This CDR3 contains 15 residues. Germline CDR1 LGHNA, CDR2 YSLEER. The DNA of the CDR3 is TGCGCCAGCAGCCAAGGGTACGGCAGACAATACGAGCAGTACTTC. Protein sequence: CASSQGYGRQYEQYF.

The rearrangement links TRBV4-3 to TRBJ2-7; D possibly corresponds to TRBD2 (5 bases). The CDR3 has 17 residues. V lost 0 bases and J lost 0, with 15 bases in between. Germline V gene lookup returns CDR1 LGHNA and CDR2 YSLEER. CDR3 DNA: TGCGCCAGCAGCCAAGATCGGGTCGGGGAGAGCTCCTACGAGCAGTACTTC. Its translation is CASSQDRVGESSYEQYF.

This clonotype was observed a single time. CDR3 sequence: CAISERQVNSPLHF. DNA for the CDR3: TGTGCCATCAGTGAGAGGCAGGTTAATTCACCCCTCCACTTT. The chain employs TRBV10-3 and TRBJ1-6; D is unclear. The CDR3 extends over 14 amino acids. V gave up 2 bases and J gave up 6 bases, with 8 bases separating them. Looked up from germline, CDR1 is ENHRY and CDR2 is SYGVKD.

The V gene is TRBV4-3, the J gene TRBJ2-1; 11 nucleotides align to TRBD1. V lost 0 bases and J lost 5; bases outside the gene matches: 3. Germline CDR1 reads LGHNA; CDR2 reads YSLEER. CDR3 length equals 16 residues. DNA for the CDR3: TGCGCCAGCAGCCAAGAATTGGACAGGGGGCACAATGAGCAGTTCTTC. It encodes CASSQELDRGHNEQFF.

The chain carries TRBV5-6 and TRBJ2-3, with 8 bases lining up with TRBD2. Per germline, CDR1 SGHDT and CDR2 YYEEEE. The CDR3 consists of 15 residues. V shed 4 bases and J 3 bases; nucleotides not matched to a gene: 7. CDR3 residues: CASSRTSRGTDTQYF. Written as DNA, the CDR3 is TGTGCCAGCAGCCGGACTAGCAGGGGTACAGATACGCAGTATTTT.

The chain recombines TRBV27 with TRBJ2-7; TRBD2 aligns across 12 bases. The CDR3 contains 15 residues. Germline V CDR1 and CDR2: MNHEY, SMNVEV (reference sequence). J was trimmed by 0 bases and V by 5 bases; bases with no gene match: 2. The CDR3 bases are TGTGCCAGCAGTATGACTAGCGGGGGCTCCTACGAGCAGTACTTC. Amino acids: CASSMTSGGSYEQYF.

Comments on this clonotype: At one end the junction does not follow the germline gene, possibly because of a read error. This chain connects TRBV6-2 or TRBV6-3 to TRBJ2-6; 10 bases are a match to TRBD1. Germline lookup yields CDR1 MNHEY and CDR2 SVGEGT. This CDR3 comprises 16 residues. In DNA, the CDR3 is TGTGCCAGCAGGGGACAGGGGTTATGTGGGGCCGACGTCCTGACTTTC. It specifies CASRGQGLCGADVLTF.

This clonotype was observed a handful of times. The rearrangement links TRBV29-1 to TRBJ1-2, with D possibly matching TRBD1 (6 bases). Germline lookup yields CDR1 SQVTM and CDR2 ANQGSEA. The CDR3 length is 12 residues. CDR3 nucleotides: TGCACCGCGATGGGGGCTAGCTATGGCTACACCTTC. Its translation: CTAMGASYGYTF.

The chain carries TRBV15 and TRBJ1-3, with D tentatively TRBD1 (5 bases). Trimming took off 0 bases at V and 0 bases at J, with 9 bases between the two ends. CDR3 length: 16 residues. Germline CDR1 is LNHNV and CDR2 is YYDKDF (reference sequence). The DNA of the CDR3 is TGTGCCACCAGCAGAGAATTGGGGGGCTCTGGAAACACCATATATTTT. Amino acid sequence: CATSRELGGSGNTIYF. Variable domain in full (rest from reference TRBV15 and TRBJ1-3): DAMVIQNPRYQVTQFGKPVTLSCSQTLNHNVMYWYQQKSSQAPKLLFHYYDKDFNNEADTPDNFQSRRPNTSFCFLDIRSPGLGDTAMYLCATSRELGGSGNTIYFGEGSWLTVV.

This clonotype occurred a few times. The gene calls are TRBV10-3 and TRBJ2-5, with TRBD1 identical over 9 bases. The end of the DNA fits TRBJ2-7 better, so the J call may be wrong. The CDR3 contains 14 residues. The germline gives CDR1 ENHRY, CDR2 SYGVKD. CDR3 in DNA: TGTGCCATCAGGGGAGGGACAGGGTACGACGAGCAGTACTTC. This gives the protein CAIRGGTGYDEQYF.

This sequence joins TRBV7-2 and TRBJ1-2; D remains unclear. The CDR3 is made up of 15 amino acids. V was shortened by 2 bases and J by 8 bases, with 18 bases between the two germline ends. CDR1 and CDR2 from the germline V gene are SGHTA and FQGNSA. The CDR3 coding sequence is TGTGCCAGCAGCTTATCGGAGACGTGGGTAGGGGGCTACACCTTC. Translation gives CASSLSETWVGGYTF.

This chain connects TRBV18 to TRBJ2-5; D unresolved. V was shortened by 3 bases and J by 1 base, with 6 bases between the two germline ends. CDR3 length equals 13 residues. Germline V gene data show CDR1 as KGHSH and CDR2 as LQKENI. CDR3 nucleotide sequence: TGTGCCAGCTCACCGTATCGCCAAGAGACCCAGTACTTC. Protein: CASSPYRQETQYF.

Comment on this clonotype: Because it lacks the conserved phenylalanine or tryptophan at the end, this CDR3 is likely a read error. The rearrangement links TRBV15 to TRBJ1-2; TRBD1 matches at 7 bases. V shed 8 bases and J 7 bases; nucleotides not matched to a gene: 19. The CDR3 has 16 residues. The V gene's germline CDR1 is LNHNV and CDR2 YYDKDF (reference sequence). The CDR3 loop reads CATRRPGTAEFSGYTS. DNA of the CDR3: TGTGCCACCCGGAGACCAGGGACAGCGGAATTTTCTGGCTACACCTCC.

In nucleotides, the CDR3 is TGCGCCAGCAGTTCAACTAGCGGGGACACAGATACGCAGTATTTT. This codes for CASSSTSGDTDTQYF. The rearrangement links TRBV5-1 to TRBJ2-3; 10 bases fit TRBD2. Germline assignment: CDR1 SGHRS and CDR2 YFSETQ. The CDR3 has 15 residues. V gave up 5 bases and J gave up 2 bases; unmatched junction bases: 5.

This clonotype came up a few times. The chain has TRBV14 and TRBJ1-1; D call uncertain. There are 15 residues in the CDR3. From germline, CDR1 is SGHDN and CDR2 FVKESK. Trimming stripped 4 bases from V and 2 bases from J, with 14 bases between. The CDR3 reads CASSPPGSLNTEAFF. The CDR3 nucleotides are TGTGCCAGCAGCCCTCCTGGAAGCCTTAACACTGAAGCTTTCTTT.

V and J are TRBV4-3 and TRBJ2-3; the D call may be TRBD1 or TRBD2 (5 bases each). V shed 0 bases and J shed 7 bases, with 17 bases lying between them. Germline CDR1 is LGHNA and CDR2 is YSLEER. The CDR3 loop spans 16 amino acids. The CDR3 loop reads CASSQERGSTTYTQYF. As DNA, the CDR3 is TGCGCCAGCAGCCAAGAGAGGGGATCCACTACCTATACGCAGTATTTT.

The chain has TRBV24-1 and TRBJ2-3; TRBD2 aligns across 11 bases. Germline V gene lookup returns CDR1 KGHDR and CDR2 SFDVKD. The CDR3 covers 15 residues. J gave up 0 bases and V 9 bases, and 4 bases lay outside the gene matches. DNA of the CDR3: TGTGCCACCGGGACTAGCGGCGCTAGCACAGATACGCAGTATTTT. Amino acids: CATGTSGASTDTQYF.

J is TRBJ2-7 and V is TRBV24-1, with D possibly TRBD2 on 5 matching bases. CDR3 length: 13 amino acids. The V gene lost 7 bases and the J gene lost 2 bases, with 11 bases spanning the gap. Per the germline V gene, CDR1 is KGHDR and CDR2 is SFDVKD. The CDR3 DNA sequence: TGTGCCACCAGCAGCGGTGGGGCCTACGAGCAGTACTTC. Protein sequence: CATSSGGAYEQYF.

The sample holds a few counts of this clonotype. V usage is TRBV7-9 and J usage is TRBJ1-2, with no clear D. The CDR3 length is 11 residues. The V gene's germline CDR1 is SEHNR and CDR2 FQNEAQ (reference sequence). Trimming stripped 6 bases from V and 8 bases from J, with 10 bases between. For the CDR3, the DNA is TGTGCCAGCAGAATAGTGGAAGGCTACACCTTC. Its protein is CASRIVEGYTF.

The chain is built from TRBV19 and TRBJ1-6, with D possibly TRBD1 on 5 matching bases. This CDR3 has 14 amino acids. The V end was cut by 7 bases, the J end by 4 bases, with 11 bases between. The germline V gene encodes CDR1 LNHDA and CDR2 SQIVND (reference sequence). The CDR3: CASTYQGYNSPLHF. CDR3 in DNA: TGTGCCAGTACCTATCAGGGATATAATTCACCCCTCCACTTT. Using reference TRBV19 and TRBJ1-6 for the parts outside the CDR3, the full variable domain is DGGITQSPKYLFRKEGQNVTLSCEQNLNHDAMYWYRQDPGQGLRLIYYSQIVNDFQKGDIAEGYSVSREKKESFPLTVTSAQKNPTAFYLCASTYQGYNSPLHFGNGTRLTVT.